The rows below give T cell receptor beta chains drawn from one sample of a study of identical twins. TCRdb reanalysed the 5' RACE reads using MiXCR and keeps one entry per CDR3 protein. The sample carries just under 550,000 distinct CDR3 sequences, about 16% recorded once. The sample also formed part of further work on yellow fever vaccine responses in identical twins.

The sample was CD4+ T cells sorted from blood. These receptors all come from a woman in her late teens or twenties in good health. Both conserved end residues are part of each CDR3. A D gene is named only where the DNA matches it firmly. Size values are once, few and many counts, or a class for expanded clones, and some rows have none.

TRBJ2-7,TRBV19,-,-,TGTGCCAGTAAGGATGACGGTCCCTACGAGCAGTACTTC,CASKDDGPYEQYF
TRBJ2-1,TRBV3-1,-,-,TGTGCCAGCAGCCGAGACCCCTACTCGGGCTCCTACAATGAGCAGTTCTTC,CASSRDPYSGSYNEQFF
TRBJ2-5,TRBV5-1,many,-,TGCGCCAGCAGCTCCCAAACTAGCCCCACAGAGACCCAGTACTTC,CASSSQTSPTETQYF
TRBJ2-1,TRBV7-3,-,TRBD2,TGTGCCAGCAGCTTAACGGTAGCGGGAGAGCAGTTCTTC,CASSLTVAGEQFF
TRBJ2-2,TRBV12-3/TRBV12-4,-,-,TGTGCCAGCAGTTCCCATTTAGGGCCTAACACCGGGGAGCTGTTTTTT,CASSSHLGPNTGELFF
TRBJ1-2,TRBV5-6,-,-,TGTGCCAGCAGCTCAGGACAGCGATTCAAGTTC,CASSSGQRFKF
TRBJ2-1,TRBV20-1,-,-,TGCAGTGCTAGATCCCCGGGACTCAATGAGCAGTTCTTC,CSARSPGLNEQFF
TRBJ1-1,TRBV7-9,-,TRBD1,TGTGCCAGCAGCTTTGGGACAGGGTTTGGTGGCACTGAAGCTTTCTTT,CASSFGTGFGGTEAFF
TRBJ2-7,TRBV12-3/TRBV12-4,-,-,TGTGCCAGCACCCTAACAGGGGGGGGCTACGAGCAGTACTTC,CASTLTGGGYEQYF
TRBJ1-1,TRBV12-3/TRBV12-4,many,-,TGTGCCAGCAGTTTGGACAGTTGGGGGGCTGAAGCTTTCTTT,CASSLDSWGAEAFF
TRBJ1-2,TRBV10-2,few,-,TGCGCCAGCAGTGAGACAGGGCTCAGGGGCTACACCTTC,CASSETGLRGYTF
TRBJ2-1,TRBV6-1,few,TRBD2,TGTGCCAGCAGTGAAGTACCCCTAATAGCGGGGGGTTACAATGAGCAGTTCTTC,CASSEVPLIAGGYNEQFF
TRBJ2-7,TRBV29-1,many,TRBD2,TGCAGCGTTGAAGATCAAGGCGGGAGGAAGAACGAGCAGTACTTC,CSVEDQGGRKNEQYF
TRBJ2-5,TRBV5-1,few,TRBD2,TGCGCCAGCAGCTTAAGACTAGCGGGAGCGGAGACCCAGTACTTC,CASSLRLAGAETQYF